Listed below are T cell receptor beta chains from one sample, sequenced in a study of OX40 agonist ivuxolimab in advanced cancers. Sequencing was performed with immunoSEQ multiplex PCR; in TCRdb, only in-frame clones are kept and a portion is missing. The sample records tens of thousands of clones, over 65% being singletons. The input for sequencing was CD4+ or CD8+ T cells sorted from blood, taken in a trial of the OX40 agonist ivuxolimab. Receptors were obtained from an adult with an advanced solid tumor such as melanoma, head and neck, liver or kidney cancer. Both conserved end residues are part of each CDR3. The order of the fields is J gene, D gene, clone size, V gene, CDR3 DNA, CDR3 protein. D genes are given only for firm matches. Size values are once, few and many counts, or a class for expanded clones, and some rows have none.

>TRBJ1-4|.|few|TRBV6-5
TGTGCCAGCAGCCCGACTTGGTCGGGTGAAAAACTGTTTTTT
CASSPTWSGEKLFF
>TRBJ1-3|.|.|TRBV2
TGTGCCAGCAGTGACACTTCTGGAAACACCATATATTTT
CASSDTSGNTIYF
>TRBJ2-1|.|.|TRBV10-3
TGTGCCATCAGTTCGGGACCATCCTACAATGAGCAGTTCTTC
CAISSGPSYNEQFF
>TRBJ1-6|.|.|TRBV6-5
TGTGCCCCTCCCCTCCTCCACTTT
CAPPLLHF
>TRBJ2-1|.|.|TRBV11-3
TGTGCCAGCAGCCCTGGGGGGAGCTCCTACAATGAGCAGTTCTTC
CASSPGGSSYNEQFF
>TRBJ1-6|TRBD1|.|TRBV18
TGTGCCAGCTCACACGGGACAGTAGGGTCACCCCTCCACTTT
CASSHGTVGSPLHF
>TRBJ2-2|.|.|TRBV5-5
TGTGCCAGCAGCTTGGGGGCAGGGGCAAGCAGCGGGGAGCTGTTTTTT
CASSLGAGASSGELFF
>TRBJ2-7|.|.|TRBV5-1
TGCGCCAGCAGCGGTCAGGGGTACGAGCAGTACTTC
CASSGQGYEQYF
>TRBJ1-5|TRBD1|once|TRBV2
TGTGCCAGCGCTTTCCTTTCGGGGCGGACAGGGTACCAGCCCCAGCATTTT
CASAFLSGRTGYQPQHF
>TRBJ1-2|TRBD1|few|TRBV29-1
TGCAGCGTTGAGGGACAGGGGGCGCGAGGCTACACCTTC
CSVEGQGARGYTF
>TRBJ1-1|.|.|TRBV27
TGTGCCAGCAGTTTTTCCCTGTGGGGGGAGACTGAAGCTTTCTTT
CASSFSLWGETEAFF
>TRBJ2-3|.|.|TRBV7-3
TGTGCCAGTAGGACCCGGGGCCTTCGCACAGATACGCAGTATTTT
CASRTRGLRTDTQYF
>TRBJ2-2|.|once|TRBV7-9
TGTGCCAGCACAATGGACTACACCGGGGAGCTGTTTTTT
CASTMDYTGELFF
>TRBJ2-1|.|.|TRBV5-1
TGCGCCAGCAGCCTTAACTGGGACTCCTACAATGAGCAGTTCTTC
CASSLNWDSYNEQFF
>TRBJ2-1|.|.|TRBV11-2
TGTGCCAGCAGCTTAACAGGACCCCAGCAGTTCTTC
CASSLTGPQQFF
>TRBJ1-3|TRBD1|.|TRBV7-2
TGTGCCAGCAGCTTCATGGGACAGGGCCTGAACACCATATATTTT
CASSFMGQGLNTIYF
>TRBJ2-5|TRBD1|.|TRBV18
TGTGCCAGCTCACCCTCGGACAGGAACCAAGAGACCCAGTACTTC
CASSPSDRNQETQYF
>TRBJ1-1|.|.|TRBV10-1
TGCGCCAGCAGGCAGGCTTTGAACACTGAAGCTTTCTTT
CASRQALNTEAFF
>TRBJ1-5|.|.|TRBV18
TGTGCCAGCTCAAAATACGGGAGGGATCAGCCCCAGCATTTT
CASSKYGRDQPQHF
>TRBJ1-1|.|.|TRBV6-1
TGTGCCAGCAGGCCAATACAGGGTATTAACACTGAAGCTTTCTTT
CASRPIQGINTEAFF
>TRBJ2-5|.|once|TRBV11-3
TGTGCCAGCAGCTTAGGCGGGGACCAAGAGACCCAGTACTTC
CASSLGGDQETQYF
>TRBJ2-1|TRBD1|.|TRBV7-3
TGTGCCAGCAGCTCAACAGGGGGCAACTACAATGAGCAGTTCTTC
CASSSTGGNYNEQFF
>TRBJ1-5|.|once|TRBV7-2
TGTGCCAGCAGCCTGGGACGGATAAATCAGCCCCAGCATTTT
CASSLGRINQPQHF
>TRBJ2-2|.|once|TRBV18
TGTGCCAGCTCACTTGGGCCGGTGAACACCGGGGAGCTGTTTTTT
CASSLGPVNTGELFF
>TRBJ1-2|.|.|TRBV6-4
TGTGCCAGCAGCCCCGACAGCGGGGGGAACTATGGCTACACCTTC
CASSPDSGGNYGYTF
>TRBJ2-6|.|.|TRBV4-1
TGCGCCAGCAGCCAGGAGATTAGTCCGTCGGGGGCCAACGTCCTGACTTTC
CASSQEISPSGANVLTF
>TRBJ2-1|.|.|TRBV7-2
TGTGCCAGCAGCACCGACCCGGGGGTGAAGTTCTTC
CASSTDPGVKFF
>TRBJ2-4|.|.|TRBV28
TGTGCCAGCAGCCTGGGGGGCACGGCCAAAAACATTCAGTACTTC
CASSLGGTAKNIQYF
>TRBJ2-1|TRBD2|.|TRBV5-1
TGCGCCAGCAGCGCGGGACTAGCGGACTACAATGAGCAGTTCTTC
CASSAGLADYNEQFF
>TRBJ1-5|.|.|TRBV25-1
TGTGCCAGCAGTGAATTTGGGTTGGGTCAGCCCCAGCATTTT
CASSEFGLGQPQHF
>TRBJ2-7|.|once|TRBV29-1
TGCAGCGTTGGGGGGACCTACGAGCAGTACTTC
CSVGGTYEQYF
>TRBJ2-7|.|.|TRBV2
TGTGCCAGCAGTGAGGAGACCGACTACGAGCAGTACTTC
CASSEETDYEQYF